Below, 4 T cell receptor beta chains from the same sample are listed, as sequenced in a study of cytomegalovirus exposure and HLA in healthy donors. Amplification used 60 Vbeta primers and 13 Jbeta primers. Clones were sequenced by immunoSEQ multiplex PCR, and TCRdb holds only the in-frame ones, with some missing. The data hold a few hundred thousand clones, with 70% to 90% observed a single time. Sample: PBMCs. These receptor sequences come from a woman younger than 30 in good health and CMV-seronegative.

V gene TRBV18 combines with J gene TRBJ1-1; D not certain. The germline V gene encodes CDR1 KGHSH and CDR2 LQKENI. V dropped 3 bases and J dropped 12 bases, with 20 bases sitting between them. The CDR3 consists of 14 residues. The CDR3 spells CASSPPGTVGRTFF. Written as DNA, the CDR3 is TGTGCCAGCTCACCCCCCGGTACAGTCGGTCGGACTTTCTTT.

The chain carries TRBV18 and TRBJ2-1; a weak D match, TRBD2 (7 bases). V shed 3 bases and J shed 0 bases, with 15 bases lying between them. The CDR3 extends over 17 amino acids. CDR1 and CDR2 (germline): KGHSH, LQKENI. CDR3 residues: CASSPPGGLNSYNEQFF. The CDR3, as DNA: TGTGCCAGCTCACCCCCGGGGGGCCTGAACTCCTACAATGAGCAGTTCTTC.

The chain employs TRBV18 and TRBJ1-4; 8 nucleotides agree with TRBD1. The junction had 10 bases not matched to a gene; V was cut back by 1 base and J by 6 bases. This CDR3 spans 17 amino acids. Per the germline V gene, CDR1 is KGHSH and CDR2 is LQKENI. The CDR3 loop is CASSPQELDRGHEKLFF. The CDR3 bases are TGTGCCAGCTCACCACAAGAGCTCGACAGGGGCCATGAAAAACTGTTTTTT.

The V gene is TRBV9, the J gene TRBJ2-2; no firm D call. In germline, CDR1 is SGDLS, CDR2 YYNGEE. Deletions cut 1 base from V and 4 bases from J, with 5 bases between. The CDR3 length is 13 residues. For the CDR3, the DNA is TGTGCCAGCAGCGTAAGAGGCACCGGGGAGCTGTTTTTT. Translation: CASSVRGTGELFF.